What follows are 28 T cell receptor beta chains derived from one specimen sequenced in a study of blood T cell repertoires in COVID-19. Clones were read by immunoSEQ multiplex PCR, and TCRdb kept only the in-frame ones, dropping some. The sample has 190,000 or so clones; around 85% are singletons. Sequenced sample: peripheral blood. These receptors all stem from a man aged 60-69 years with COVID-19, enrolled during active disease.

V and J are TRBV30 and TRBJ1-6; unclear D gene. The germline CDR1 and CDR2 sequences are GTSNPN and SVGIG (reference sequence). V was pared by 5 bases and J by 9 bases, with 11 bases between. The CDR3 has 12 residues. Written as DNA, the CDR3 is TGTGCCTGGGGTCCGGTTGCTTCACCCCTCCACTTT. Protein: CAWGPVASPLHF.

The V and J genes are TRBV19 and TRBJ1-5; D ambiguous. Per the germline V gene, CDR1 is LNHDA and CDR2 is SQIVND (reference sequence). The CDR3 consists of 15 residues. Trimming took off 3 bases at V and 0 bases at J, with 9 bases between the two ends. In DNA form, the CDR3 reads TGTGCCAGTAGTATCACCGGGTATAGCAATCAGCCCCAGCATTTT. This translates into CASSITGYSNQPQHF.

The genes are TRBV7-2 and TRBJ2-5; TRBD2 matches at 7 bases. The trim removed 4 bases at V and 6 bases at J, leaving 17 bases unmatched. Germline-derived CDR1 and CDR2 are SGHTA and FQGNSA. The CDR3 totals 17 residues. CDR3 amino acids: CASSSRGGGPFIKTQYF. CDR3 in DNA: TGTGCCAGCAGCTCGCGCGGGGGAGGGCCTTTTATAAAGACCCAGTACTTC.

V is TRBV10-3 and J is TRBJ2-6, with D maybe TRBD1 (8 bases). Germline V gives CDR1 ENHRY, CDR2 SYGVKD. This CDR3 is built from 19 residues. V lost 8 bases and J lost 0, with 23 bases in between. Here the CDR3 DNA reads TGTGCCATCGGGGGGGACAGGAAACCCCTGGGCTCTGGGGCCAACGTCCTGACTTTC. Residues: CAIGGDRKPLGSGANVLTF.

This chain joins TRBV6-5 and TRBJ1-1, with D perhaps TRBD1 (5 bases). This CDR3 region has 16 residues. The ends were cut back, 1 base at V and 0 bases at J, with 12 bases in the middle. The germline gives CDR1 MNHEY, CDR2 SVGAGI. The CDR3 region is CASSYLAGFMNTEAFF. For the CDR3, the DNA is TGTGCCAGCAGTTACTTGGCAGGGTTCATGAACACTGAAGCTTTCTTT.

The CDR3: CASSQAEGGTQYF. The CDR3 coding sequence is TGCGCCAGCAGCCAGGCAGAGGGAGGCACGCAGTATTTT. The chain couples TRBV4-1 to TRBJ2-3, with D possibly being TRBD2 (6 bases). The CDR3 is made up of 13 amino acids. The germline V gene has CDR1 MGHRA and CDR2 YSYEKL. Trimming removed 3 bases at V and 9 bases at J, with 13 bases between.

The chain has TRBV24-1 and TRBJ2-2; 7 bases line up with TRBD1. Germline lookup yields CDR1 KGHDR and CDR2 SFDVKD. Trimming removed 0 bases from V and 7 bases from J; junction bases left unmatched: 4. The CDR3 covers 15 residues. CDR3 sequence (DNA): TGTGCCACCAGTGATTTGGACAGGGCTGGCGGGGAGCTGTTTTTT. Translated, it gives CATSDLDRAGGELFF.

This rearrangement joins TRBV14 to TRBJ2-7; 8 bases map to TRBD1. Trimming removed 3 bases from V and 6 bases from J; junction bases left unmatched: 7. Germline V gives CDR1 SGHDN, CDR2 FVKESK. This CDR3 comprises 14 residues. This CDR3 reads CASSHLDRGGEQYF. Written as DNA, the CDR3 is TGTGCCAGCAGCCATTTAGACAGGGGAGGCGAGCAGTACTTC.

This clone was counted between two and nine times. The chain combines TRBV29-1 with TRBJ1-2, with a possible D match to TRBD1 (5 bases). The V end was cut by 7 bases, the J end by 1 base, with 13 bases between. CDR3 length equals 13 residues. Germline V gene lookup returns CDR1 SQVTM and CDR2 ANQGSEA. CDR3 region: CSAPTVHNYGYTF. The CDR3 nucleotides are TGCAGCGCACCGACAGTGCATAACTATGGCTACACCTTC.

The rearrangement joins TRBV4-2 to TRBJ2-1, with no clear D. Germline CDR1 LGHNA, CDR2 YNFKEQ. Trimming pared 0 bases from V and 3 bases from J, leaving 18 bases between. There are 18 residues in the CDR3. CDR3 DNA sequence: TGTGCCAGCAGCCAAGATCAGGTGGTAATAGGCCTCTACAATGAGCAGTTCTTC. Translated: CASSQDQVVIGLYNEQFF.

The V and J genes are TRBV2 and TRBJ2-1; the match to TRBD2 covers 9 bases. Losses at the gene ends were 6 bases for V and 0 bases for J; bases not matched to a gene: 15. Germline CDR1 and CDR2: SNHLY and FYNNEI. The CDR3 totals 19 residues. The chain's CDR3 is CASRSRTSGFKSSYNEQFF. CDR3 bases: TGTGCCAGCAGATCGAGAACTAGCGGGTTCAAAAGCTCCTACAATGAGCAGTTCTTC.

The chain links TRBV28 to TRBJ1-5; 7 positions match TRBD1. The V gene's germline CDR1 is MDHEN and CDR2 SYDVKM. This CDR3 contains 15 residues. Losses at the gene ends were 10 bases for V and 5 bases for J; bases not matched to a gene: 14. The chain's CDR3 is CATVGVGTEDQPQHF. CDR3 DNA: TGTGCCACAGTAGGGGTCGGGACAGAGGATCAGCCCCAGCATTTT.

This clone was counted once. The chain combines TRBV7-9 with TRBJ1-1; D gene uncertain. Trimming took off 7 bases at V and 1 base at J, with 10 bases between the two ends. Germline lookup yields CDR1 SEHNR and CDR2 FQNEAQ (reference sequence). The CDR3 extends over 13 amino acids. This chain's CDR3 is CASTARGNTEAFF. CDR3 sequence (DNA): TGTGCCAGCACTGCAAGAGGGAACACTGAAGCTTTCTTT. The entire variable domain, with the rest obtained from reference TRBV7-9 and TRBJ1-1, is as follows: DTGVSQNPRHKITKRGQNVTFRCDPISEHNRLYWYRQTLGQGPEFLTYFQNEAQLEKSRLLSDRFSAERPKGSFSTLEIQRTEQGDSAMYLCASTARGNTEAFFGQGTRLTVV.

V usage is TRBV11-2 and J usage is TRBJ2-2, with 7 bases matching TRBD2. The CDR3 runs 18 residues. The germline CDR1 and CDR2 sequences are SGHAT and FQNNGV. The V segment lost 1 base and the J segment 2 bases; nucleotides outside the gene matches: 10. This CDR3 is CASSLVVSGVRNTGELFF. DNA for the CDR3: TGTGCCAGCAGCTTAGTTGTGAGCGGGGTGAGAAACACCGGGGAGCTGTTTTTT.

The V and J genes are TRBV18 and TRBJ2-7; D perhaps matches TRBD1 (6 bases). In germline, CDR1 is KGHSH, CDR2 LQKENI. This CDR3 region has 15 residues. The V gene lost 1 base and the J gene lost 6 bases, with 16 bases spanning the gap. The CDR3 nucleotides read TGTGCCAGCTCACCACAAGGGCAGGGGATGTCCGAGCAGTACTTC. Translated, it gives CASSPQGQGMSEQYF.

The chain uses TRBV30 and TRBJ1-1; D is perhaps TRBD1 (6 bases). Looked up from germline, CDR1 is GTSNPN and CDR2 is SVGIG (reference sequence). The CDR3 extends over 13 amino acids. V shed 3 bases and J shed 5 bases, with 13 bases lying between them. The CDR3 DNA reads as TGTGCCTGGAGGGGGGCACCCGGGACTGAAGCTTTCTTT. Its translation is CAWRGAPGTEAFF.

This clone was observed once. Here the CDR3 reads CASSYSAGGLYNEQFF. The CDR3 region has the DNA TGTGCCAGCAGTTACTCGGCGGGGGGGCTTTACAATGAGCAGTTCTTC. V usage is TRBV6-2 or TRBV6-3 and J usage is TRBJ2-1; 9 nucleotides line up with TRBD2. The CDR3 loop spans 16 amino acids. In germline, CDR1 is MNHEY, CDR2 SVGEGT. Losses at the gene ends were 0 bases for V and 4 bases for J; bases not matched to a gene: 4.

This clone was seen a handful of times. The chain uses TRBV7-2 and TRBJ1-2; 10 bases are shared with TRBD1. From germline, CDR1 is SGHTA and CDR2 FQGNSA. After removal of 5 bases from V and 3 bases from J, the junction contained 12 bases not matched to a gene. The CDR3 has 17 amino acids. This CDR3 reads CASSPRPTGTGDYGYTF. The DNA for the CDR3 is TGTGCCAGCAGCCCGCGACCAACCGGGACAGGGGACTATGGCTACACCTTC.

The CDR3 reads CASSVGPSGNTGELFF. The DNA of the CDR3 is TGTGCCAGCAGCGTAGGCCCTAGCGGGAACACCGGGGAGCTGTTTTTT. This sequence joins TRBV9 and TRBJ2-2; TRBD2 agrees at 7 bases. V shed 0 bases and J 1 base; nucleotides not matched to a gene: 3. The CDR3 consists of 16 residues. Germline V gene lookup returns CDR1 SGDLS and CDR2 YYNGEE. Filled out from reference TRBV9 and TRBJ2-2, the complete variable domain reads DSGVTQTPKHLITATGQRVTLRCSPRSGDLSVYWYQQSLDQGLQFLIQYYNGEERAKGNILERFSAQQFPDLHSELNLSSLELGDSALYFCASSVGPSGNTGELFFGEGSRLTVL.

The V call is TRBV6-8, the J call TRBJ2-5; D perhaps matches TRBD1 (7 bases). The CDR3 consists of 15 residues. Trimming shortened V by 4 bases and J by 5 bases, and 17 bases separated the two germline ends. Germline V gene lookup returns CDR1 MNHGY and CDR2 SAAAGT. The CDR3 coding sequence is TGTGCCAGCAGTTGCCGGAGGGGGCGGGACGAGACCCAGTACTTC. Amino acids: CASSCRRGRDETQYF.

The chain combines TRBV25-1 with TRBJ2-7; D is possibly TRBD1 (5 bases). Per germline, CDR1 MGHDK and CDR2 SYGVNS. There are 16 residues in the CDR3. V was clipped by 0 bases and J by 3 bases, with 15 bases between them. CDR3 protein: CASSEYRGREIYEQYF. The CDR3 region has the DNA TGTGCCAGCAGTGAATACCGAGGCAGGGAAATCTACGAGCAGTACTTC.

The chain couples TRBV7-2 to TRBJ1-6; a possible D gene is TRBD1 (5 bases). Germline CDR1 and CDR2: SGHTA and FQGNSA. The CDR3 is 15 residues long. Trimming took 2 bases from V and 7 from J, leaving 12 bases between them. The CDR3 bases are TGTGCCAGCAGCTTATGGGAGGGGACCAATTCACCCCTCCACTTT. Residues: CASSLWEGTNSPLHF.

There are a few counts of this clone. The J gene is TRBJ1-5, the V gene TRBV27; tentatively, D is TRBD1 (6 bases). V dropped 6 bases and J dropped 6 bases, with 15 bases sitting between them. The CDR3 consists of 14 residues. Germline V gene data show CDR1 as MNHEY and CDR2 as SMNVEV (reference sequence). The CDR3 DNA is TGTGCCAGCAGGTATGGGGGCGCGGGTCAGCCCCAGCATTTT. Its protein product is CASRYGGAGQPQHF.

The rearrangement links TRBV4-1 to TRBJ2-7; 11 nucleotides align to TRBD1. This CDR3 has 18 residues. J was trimmed by 1 base and V by 1 base; bases with no gene match: 9. Germline loops: CDR1 MGHRA, CDR2 YSYEKL. CDR3 DNA sequence: TGCGCCAGCAGCCAAGCCGGGACAGGGGGAAAGAAGTCCTACGAGCAGTACTTC. It specifies CASSQAGTGGKKSYEQYF.

The chain is built from TRBV3-1 (or the pseudogene TRBV3-2) and TRBJ2-1, with 9 bases matching TRBD2. V lost 0 bases to trimming and J lost 4 bases; unmatched junction nucleotides: 7. Germline values: CDR1 LGHDT, CDR2 YNNKEL (reference sequence). The CDR3 contains 17 residues. CDR3: CASSQEGSGSPYNEQFF. DNA for the CDR3: TGTGCCAGCAGCCAAGAAGGTAGCGGGAGCCCATACAATGAGCAGTTCTTC.

This rearrangement joins TRBV5-1 to TRBJ2-7; no definite D call. The CDR3 contains 11 residues. Trimming left V 3 bases short and J 2 bases short, with 3 bases between. Germline V gene sequence: CDR1 SGHRS, CDR2 YFSETQ. CDR3 sequence (DNA): TGCGCCAGCAGCTCCACCTACGAGCAGTACTTC. Translating it yields CASSSTYEQYF.

This sequence joins TRBV12-3 or TRBV12-4 and TRBJ1-1; unclear D gene. This CDR3 has 12 residues. V was cut by 7 bases and J by 10 bases, with 16 bases left in between. This CDR3 is CASTLGRVAAFF. The CDR3 DNA follows: TGTGCCAGCACCTTGGGGAGGGTGGCAGCTTTCTTT.

The genes are TRBV9 and TRBJ1-2; the match to TRBD1 covers 7 bases. The length of the CDR3 is 12 residues. Germline lookup yields CDR1 SGDLS and CDR2 YYNGEE. V lost 0 bases to trimming and J lost 9 bases; unmatched junction nucleotides: 2. The CDR3 bases are TGTGCCAGCAGCGTAGGAGGGGGCAGCTACACCTTC. It specifies CASSVGGGSYTF.